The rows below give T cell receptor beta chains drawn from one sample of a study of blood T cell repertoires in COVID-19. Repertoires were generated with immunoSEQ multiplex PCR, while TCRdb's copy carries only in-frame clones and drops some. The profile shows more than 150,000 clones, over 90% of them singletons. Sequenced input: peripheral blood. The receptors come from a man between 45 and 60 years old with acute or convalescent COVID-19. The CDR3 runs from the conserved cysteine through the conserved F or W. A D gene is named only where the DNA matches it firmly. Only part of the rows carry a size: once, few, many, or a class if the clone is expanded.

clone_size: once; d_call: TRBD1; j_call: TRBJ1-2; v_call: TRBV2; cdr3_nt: TGTGCCAGCAGTGACCGGGACAGGGATTATGGCTACACCTTC; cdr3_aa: CASSDRDRDYGYTF
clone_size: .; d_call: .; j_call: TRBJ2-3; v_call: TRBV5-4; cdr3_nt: TGTGCCAGCAGCGTCGACAGAGATACGCAGTATTTT; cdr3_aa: CASSVDRDTQYF
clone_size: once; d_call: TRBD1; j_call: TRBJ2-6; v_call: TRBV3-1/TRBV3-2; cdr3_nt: TGTGCCAGCAGCCAAGAACAGGGGGCTACGGGGGCCAACGTCCTGACTTTC; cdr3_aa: CASSQEQGATGANVLTF
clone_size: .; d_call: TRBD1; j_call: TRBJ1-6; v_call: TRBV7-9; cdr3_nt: TGTGCCAGCAGTCCGACAGGGGAATCACCCCTCCACTTT; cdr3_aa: CASSPTGESPLHF
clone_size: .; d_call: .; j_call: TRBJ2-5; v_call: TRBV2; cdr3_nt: TGTGCCAGCAGTGAAGGGGGGGTCCTCCAAGAGACCCAGTACTTC; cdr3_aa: CASSEGGVLQETQYF
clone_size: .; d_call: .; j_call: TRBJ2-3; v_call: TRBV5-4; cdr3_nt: TGTGCCAGCAGCTTGCGTCACAAGACTAGCACAGATACGCAGTATTTT; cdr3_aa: CASSLRHKTSTDTQYF
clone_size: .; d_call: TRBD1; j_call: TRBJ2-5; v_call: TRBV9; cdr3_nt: TGTGCCAGCAGCGGTCCGGGACAGGGTGGGGAGACCCAGTACTTC; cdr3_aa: CASSGPGQGGETQYF
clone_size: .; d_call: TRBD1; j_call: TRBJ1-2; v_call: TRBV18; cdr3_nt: TGTGCCAGCTCAACGGGGACAGCTAACTATGGCTACACCTTC; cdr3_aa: CASSTGTANYGYTF
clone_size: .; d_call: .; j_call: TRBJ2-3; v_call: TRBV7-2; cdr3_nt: TGTGCCAGCAGCTTCGGACAGATTGGAGATACGCAGTATTTT; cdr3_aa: CASSFGQIGDTQYF
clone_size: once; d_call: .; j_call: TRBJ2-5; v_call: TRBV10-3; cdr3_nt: TGTGCCATCAGTGTCTCGGTAGATTCTTCGGGAGAGACCCAGTACTTC; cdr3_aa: CAISVSVDSSGETQYF
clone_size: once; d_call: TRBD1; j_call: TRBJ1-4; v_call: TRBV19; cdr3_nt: TGTGCCACCGCAACCAGGGGGCCTAATGAAAAACTGTTTTTT; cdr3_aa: CATATRGPNEKLFF
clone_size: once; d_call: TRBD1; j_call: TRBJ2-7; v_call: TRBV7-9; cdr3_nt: TGTGCCAGCAGCCCGCGAATGGACAGGGGGCAACACGAGCAGTACTTC; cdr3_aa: CASSPRMDRGQHEQYF
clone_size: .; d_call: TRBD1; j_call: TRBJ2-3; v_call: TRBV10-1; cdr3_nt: TGCGCCAGCAGTTTGGGACAGGGGGAAGATACGCAGTATTTT; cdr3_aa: CASSLGQGEDTQYF
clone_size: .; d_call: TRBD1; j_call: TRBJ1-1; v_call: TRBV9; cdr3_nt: TGTGCCAGCAGCGGCCCGACAGGGCGGAACACTGAAGCTTTCTTT; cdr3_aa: CASSGPTGRNTEAFF
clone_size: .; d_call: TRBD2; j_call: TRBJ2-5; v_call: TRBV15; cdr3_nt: TGTGCCACCGGAGAGGCTCTAGCGGGCCAAGAGACCCAGTACTTC; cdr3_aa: CATGEALAGQETQYF
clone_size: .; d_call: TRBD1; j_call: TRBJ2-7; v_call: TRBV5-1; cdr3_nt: TGCGCCAGCAGACCACAGGGGGAGTCCTACGAGCAGTACTTC; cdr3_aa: CASRPQGESYEQYF
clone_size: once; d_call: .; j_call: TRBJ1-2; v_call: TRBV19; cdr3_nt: TGTGCCAGTAGTCAATGGGGAGGGGTGGCCTATGGCTACACCTTC; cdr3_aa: CASSQWGGVAYGYTF
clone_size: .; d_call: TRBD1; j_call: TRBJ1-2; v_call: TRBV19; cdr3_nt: TGTGCCAGTAGTATCCCGGACAGGCCTTTGGACTATGGCTACACCTTC; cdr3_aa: CASSIPDRPLDYGYTF
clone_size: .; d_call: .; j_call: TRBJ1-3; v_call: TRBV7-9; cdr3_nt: TGTGCCAGCAGCATCGCCGGGGGAGGGCATGGAAACACCATATATTTT; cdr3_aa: CASSIAGGGHGNTIYF
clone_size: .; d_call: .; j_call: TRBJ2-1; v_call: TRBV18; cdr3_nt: TGTGCCAGCTCACCAAGGCAGGATGAGCAGTTCTTC; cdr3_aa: CASSPRQDEQFF
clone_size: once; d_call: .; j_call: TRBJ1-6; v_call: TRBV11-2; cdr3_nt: TGTGCCAGCAGCTCAGGAGGGAGGCGATCACCCCTCCACTTT; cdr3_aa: CASSSGGRRSPLHF
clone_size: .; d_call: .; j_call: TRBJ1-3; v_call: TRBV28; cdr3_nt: TGTGCCAGCAGTTTCCCCGCGACAGGACGTGGAAACACCATATATTTT; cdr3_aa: CASSFPATGRGNTIYF
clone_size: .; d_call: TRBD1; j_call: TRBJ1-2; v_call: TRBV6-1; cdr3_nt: TGTGCCAGCAGTGACCGGGACAGGGTTGGCTACACCTTC; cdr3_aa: CASSDRDRVGYTF
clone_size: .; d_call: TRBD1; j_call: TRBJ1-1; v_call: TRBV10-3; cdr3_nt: TGTGCCATCAGTGAGTCTGGGGGGGGACAGGGGCCCACTGAAGCTTTCTTT; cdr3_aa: CAISESGGGQGPTEAFF
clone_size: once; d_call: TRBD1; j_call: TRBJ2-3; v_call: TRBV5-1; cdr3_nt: TGCGCCAGCAGCTATACAGGGGGAACAGATACGCAGTATTTT; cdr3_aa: CASSYTGGTDTQYF
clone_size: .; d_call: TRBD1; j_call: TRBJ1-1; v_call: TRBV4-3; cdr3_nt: TGCGCCAGCGCCTCCCGGGGACAGGGGTGGACTGAAGCTTTCTTT; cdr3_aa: CASASRGQGWTEAFF
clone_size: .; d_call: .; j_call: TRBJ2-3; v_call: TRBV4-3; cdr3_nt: TGCGCCAGCAGCCGAGACAGGTATTCAGCAGATACGCAGTATTTT; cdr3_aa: CASSRDRYSADTQYF
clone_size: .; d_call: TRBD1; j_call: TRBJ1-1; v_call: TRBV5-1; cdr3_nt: TGCGCCAGCCACCGAGGGCAGGGGGCCCCTCGAAACACTGAAGCTTTCTTT; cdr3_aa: CASHRGQGAPRNTEAFF
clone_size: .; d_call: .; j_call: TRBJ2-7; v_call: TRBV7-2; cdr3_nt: TGTGCCAGCAGCTTCCCTAGTGCTCCTAGCGAGCAGTACTTC; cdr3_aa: CASSFPSAPSEQYF
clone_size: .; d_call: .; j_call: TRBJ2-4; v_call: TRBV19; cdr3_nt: TGTGCCAGCAGGAACAGGGTTGCGGGGGTTCAGTACTTC; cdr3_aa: CASRNRVAGVQYF
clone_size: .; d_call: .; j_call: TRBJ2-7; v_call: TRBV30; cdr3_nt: TGTGCCTGGAGTCCCCCGGACGGGGCCTACGAGCAGTACTTC; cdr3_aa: CAWSPPDGAYEQYF
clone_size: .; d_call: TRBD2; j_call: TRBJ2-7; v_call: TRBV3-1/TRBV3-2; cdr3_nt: TGTGCCAGCAGCCCACCGGGACTAGCAATCCACGAGCAGTACTTC; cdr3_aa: CASSPPGLAIHEQYF
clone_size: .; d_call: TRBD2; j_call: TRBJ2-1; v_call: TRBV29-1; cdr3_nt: TGCAGCGTTGAGTTACTTAGCGGGAGGGCCAATGAGCAGTTCTTC; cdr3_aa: CSVELLSGRANEQFF
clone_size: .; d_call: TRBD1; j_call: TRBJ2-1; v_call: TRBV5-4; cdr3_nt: TGTGCCAGCAGCTTCGCCAGGGGGCTATACAATGAGCAGTTCTTC; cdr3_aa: CASSFARGLYNEQFF
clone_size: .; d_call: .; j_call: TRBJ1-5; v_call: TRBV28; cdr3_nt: TGTGCCAGCAGTTTTTCCGGGGTATCTAGCAATCAGCCCCAGCATTTT; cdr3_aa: CASSFSGVSSNQPQHF
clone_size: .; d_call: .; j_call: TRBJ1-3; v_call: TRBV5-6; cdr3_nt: TGTGCCAGCAGTTTTCAGGGCTCTGGAAACACCATATATTTT; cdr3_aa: CASSFQGSGNTIYF
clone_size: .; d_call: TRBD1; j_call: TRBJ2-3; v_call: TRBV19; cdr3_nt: TGTGCCAGTAGCGCCGTCCAGGGGGTCTCCCTCACAGATACGCAGTATTTT; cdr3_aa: CASSAVQGVSLTDTQYF
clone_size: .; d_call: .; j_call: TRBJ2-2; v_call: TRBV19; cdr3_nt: TGTGCCAGTAGTTTAGTAGCGCTAAACACCGGGGAGCTGTTTTTT; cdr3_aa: CASSLVALNTGELFF
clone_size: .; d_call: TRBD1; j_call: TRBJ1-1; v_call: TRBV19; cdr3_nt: TGTGCCAGTAGTGGGGACAGGGACACTGAAGCTTTCTTT; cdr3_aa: CASSGDRDTEAFF
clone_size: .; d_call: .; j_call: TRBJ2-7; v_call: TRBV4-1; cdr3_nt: TGCGCCAGCAGCCAGGGGGGTCATTACGAGCAGTACTTC; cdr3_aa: CASSQGGHYEQYF
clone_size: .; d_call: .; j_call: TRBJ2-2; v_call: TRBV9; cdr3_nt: TGTGCCAGCAGCGTTGGGGGAGGGGGCACCGGGGAGCTGTTTTTT; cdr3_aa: CASSVGGGGTGELFF
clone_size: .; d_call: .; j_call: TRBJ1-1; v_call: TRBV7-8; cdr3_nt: TGTGCCAGCAGCTTCGGGGGGCAGGTTGAAGCTTTCTTT; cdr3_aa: CASSFGGQVEAFF
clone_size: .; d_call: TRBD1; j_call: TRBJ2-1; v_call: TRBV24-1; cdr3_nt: TGTGCCACCAGTGGCATCCAGGGACAGTCCTCCTACAATGAGCAGTTCTTC; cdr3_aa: CATSGIQGQSSYNEQFF
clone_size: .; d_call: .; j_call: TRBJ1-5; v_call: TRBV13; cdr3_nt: TGTGCCAGCAGCGAAGGCCCACAGAACAATCAGCCCCAGCATTTT; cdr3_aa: CASSEGPQNNQPQHF
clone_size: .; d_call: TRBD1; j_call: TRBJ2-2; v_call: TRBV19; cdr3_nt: TGTGCCAGTAGTCCCAGGACAGGGACGGGCGGGGAGCTGTTTTTT; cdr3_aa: CASSPRTGTGGELFF
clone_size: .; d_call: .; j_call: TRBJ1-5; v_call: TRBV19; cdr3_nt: TGTGCCAGTAGTATTGCTCGGGGGGCGAAGCCCCAGCATTTT; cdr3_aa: CASSIARGAKPQHF
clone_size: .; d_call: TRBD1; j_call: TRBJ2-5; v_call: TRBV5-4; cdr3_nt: TGTGCCAGCAGCTTTGGGACAGGGGGGGAGGAGACCCAGTACTTC; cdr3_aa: CASSFGTGGEETQYF
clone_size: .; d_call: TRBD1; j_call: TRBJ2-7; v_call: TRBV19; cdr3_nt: TGTGCCAGTAGTCCAGGGACAGGGCCATACTACGAGCAGTACTTC; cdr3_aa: CASSPGTGPYYEQYF
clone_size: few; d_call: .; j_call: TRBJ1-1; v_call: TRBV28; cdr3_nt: TGTGCCAGCAGTTCATCAGGTCTAGAAATGGGGAGCACTGAAGCTTTCTTT; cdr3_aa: CASSSSGLEMGSTEAFF
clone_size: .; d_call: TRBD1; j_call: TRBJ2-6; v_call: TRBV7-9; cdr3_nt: TGTGCCAGCAGCTTGAACAGGGGCTTAACTGGGGCCAACGTCCTGACTTTC; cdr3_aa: CASSLNRGLTGANVLTF
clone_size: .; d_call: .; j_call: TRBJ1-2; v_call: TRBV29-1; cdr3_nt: TGCAGCGCCCCTTCCCCAGGGGCCTTCGGCTATGGCTACACCTTC; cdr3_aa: CSAPSPGAFGYGYTF
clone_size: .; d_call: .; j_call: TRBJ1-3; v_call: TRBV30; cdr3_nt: TGTGCCTGGAGTGTAGGGACACACTATGGAAACACCATATATTTT; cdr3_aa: CAWSVGTHYGNTIYF
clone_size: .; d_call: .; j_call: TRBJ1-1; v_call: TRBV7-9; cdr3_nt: TGTGCCAGCAGTAGGAGGGAGAGGAACACTGAAGCTTTCTTT; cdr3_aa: CASSRRERNTEAFF
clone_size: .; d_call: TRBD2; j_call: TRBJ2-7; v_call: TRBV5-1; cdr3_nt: TGCGCCAGCAGCTCGGGGGGGAGTTCCTACGAGCAGTACTTC; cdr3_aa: CASSSGGSSYEQYF
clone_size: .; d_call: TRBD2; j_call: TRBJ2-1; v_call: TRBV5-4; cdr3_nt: TGTGCCAGCAGCGGCCGTGGGGCGGGAGAGTCCTACAATGAGCAGTTCTTC; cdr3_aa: CASSGRGAGESYNEQFF
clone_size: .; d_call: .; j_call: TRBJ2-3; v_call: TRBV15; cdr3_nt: TGTGCCACGAGGCAGGGTACTAGCACAGATACGCAGTATTTT; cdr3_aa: CATRQGTSTDTQYF
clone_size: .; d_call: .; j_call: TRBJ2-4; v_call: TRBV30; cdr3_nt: TGTGCCTGGAGTGGATTACTCCTTGGCAAAAACATTCAGTACTTC; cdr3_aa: CAWSGLLLGKNIQYF